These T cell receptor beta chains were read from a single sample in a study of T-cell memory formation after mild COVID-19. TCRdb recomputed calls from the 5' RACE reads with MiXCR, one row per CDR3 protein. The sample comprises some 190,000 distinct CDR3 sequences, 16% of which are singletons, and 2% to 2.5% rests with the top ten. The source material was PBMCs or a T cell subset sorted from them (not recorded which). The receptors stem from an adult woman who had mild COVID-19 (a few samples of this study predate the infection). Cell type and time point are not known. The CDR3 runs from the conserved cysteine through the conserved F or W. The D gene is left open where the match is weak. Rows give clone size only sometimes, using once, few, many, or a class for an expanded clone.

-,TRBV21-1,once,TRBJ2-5,TGTGCCAGCAGCACCCTACCGGGGGACCAAGAGACCCAGTACTTC,CASSTLPGDQETQYF
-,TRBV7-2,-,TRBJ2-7,TGTGCCAGCAGCTTAGTTGGTGGGGGGCTCGGCGAGCAGTACTTC,CASSLVGGGLGEQYF
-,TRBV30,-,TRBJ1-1,TGTGCCTGGAGTACACACGGATATGATGAAGCTTTCTTT,CAWSTHGYDEAFF
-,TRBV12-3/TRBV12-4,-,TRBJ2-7,TGTGCCAGCAGTCGGCTAGAGACAGACTACTACGAGCAGTACTTC,CASSRLETDYYEQYF
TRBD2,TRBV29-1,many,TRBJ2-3,TGCAGCGTTCGACCGACTAGCGGACCCATCCCGCAGTATTTT,CSVRPTSGPIPQYF
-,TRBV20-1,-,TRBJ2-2,TGCAGTGCTAGGAATCCGAACACCGGGGAGCTGTTTTTT,CSARNPNTGELFF
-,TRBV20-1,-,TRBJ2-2,TGCAGTGCCCTAGGGGGACCCGGGGAGCTGTTTTTT,CSALGGPGELFF
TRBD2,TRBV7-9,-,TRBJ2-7,TGTGCCAGCATGACTAGCGGGATCTCCTACGAGCAGTACTTC,CASMTSGISYEQYF
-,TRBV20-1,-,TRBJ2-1,TGCAGTGCTAGAGGGTGGTTGGGCAATGAGCAGTTCTTC,CSARGWLGNEQFF
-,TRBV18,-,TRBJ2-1,TGTGCCAGCTCGACGGGTAGCTCCTACAATGAGCAGTTCTTC,CASSTGSSYNEQFF
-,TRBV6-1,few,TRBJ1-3,TGTGCCAGCAGTCAAGAACCTAATGGAAACACCATATATTTT,CASSQEPNGNTIYF
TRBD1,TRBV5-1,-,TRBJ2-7,TGCGCCAGCAGCTTCGGACAGGGGACCTCCGAGCAGTACTTC,CASSFGQGTSEQYF
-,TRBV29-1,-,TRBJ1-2,TGCAGCGTCCTGATACGGGCCCTGGGAGGTGGCTACACCTTC,CSVLIRALGGGYTF
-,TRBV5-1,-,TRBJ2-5,TGCGCCAGCAGCTTGGGGGGTTCCGGGCCGGAGACCCAGTACTTC,CASSLGGSGPETQYF
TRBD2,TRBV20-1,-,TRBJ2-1,TGCAGTGCTCGGAACACAGCGGGGGGCCCCTACAATGAGCAGTTCTTC,CSARNTAGGPYNEQFF
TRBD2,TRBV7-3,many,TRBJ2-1,TGTGCCAGCAGCTTAGGGTCTAGCGGGAGGGTGTGGTCCTACAATGAGCAGTTCTTC,CASSLGSSGRVWSYNEQFF
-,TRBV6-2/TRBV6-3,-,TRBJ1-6,TGTGCCAGCAGTTACGTCGCGACAACCACTCCGAATTCACCCCTCCACTTT,CASSYVATTTPNSPLHF
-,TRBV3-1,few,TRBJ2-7,TGTGCCAGCAGCCAAGTTAGCCACGAGCAGTACTTC,CASSQVSHEQYF
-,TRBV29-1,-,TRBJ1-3,TGCAGTGGCAGGGCGTCAGGAAACACCATATATTTT,CSGRASGNTIYF
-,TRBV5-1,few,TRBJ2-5,TGCGCCAGCAGCCGGGACGTCGAGACCCAGTACTTC,CASSRDVETQYF
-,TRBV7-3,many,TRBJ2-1,TGTGCCAGCAGCTTGAGCAGTAAAGATGAGCAGTTCTTC,CASSLSSKDEQFF
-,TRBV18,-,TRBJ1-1,TGTGCCAGCTCACCAGGGCAGGGGAGGATGAACACTGAAGCTTTCTTT,CASSPGQGRMNTEAFF
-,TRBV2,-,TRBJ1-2,TGTGCCAGCAGTCCACGACAGGACGGCTACACCTTC,CASSPRQDGYTF
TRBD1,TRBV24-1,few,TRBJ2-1,TGTGCCACCAGTGATCGGACAGGGCGATCCTACAATGAGCAGTTCTTC,CATSDRTGRSYNEQFF
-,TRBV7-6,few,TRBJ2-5,TGTGCCAGCAGCTTAGCGCGAGGAATCGGAGAGACCCAGTACTTC,CASSLARGIGETQYF
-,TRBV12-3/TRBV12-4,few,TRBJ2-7,TGTGCCAGCAGTAGGGGTGGACTCCGCGTGCAGCAGTACTTC,CASSRGGLRVQQYF
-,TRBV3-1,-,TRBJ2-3,TGTGCCAGCAGCCGAAGCGCAGGGACGACAGATACGCAGTATTTT,CASSRSAGTTDTQYF
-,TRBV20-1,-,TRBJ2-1,TGCAGTGCTAGGGCCATCAAGGACTCCGGAGGGCAGTTCTTC,CSARAIKDSGGQFF